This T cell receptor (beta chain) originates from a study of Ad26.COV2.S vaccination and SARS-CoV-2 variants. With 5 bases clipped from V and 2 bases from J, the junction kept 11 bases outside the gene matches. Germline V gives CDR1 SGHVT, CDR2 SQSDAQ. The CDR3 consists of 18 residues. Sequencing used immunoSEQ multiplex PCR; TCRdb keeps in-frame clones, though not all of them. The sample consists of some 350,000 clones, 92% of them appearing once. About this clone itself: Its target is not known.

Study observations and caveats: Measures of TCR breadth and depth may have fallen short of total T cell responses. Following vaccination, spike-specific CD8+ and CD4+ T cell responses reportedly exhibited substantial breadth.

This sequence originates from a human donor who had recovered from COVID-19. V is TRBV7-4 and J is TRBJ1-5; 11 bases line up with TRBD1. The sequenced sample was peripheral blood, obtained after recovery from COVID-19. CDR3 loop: CASSTDRGLSWGNQPQHF. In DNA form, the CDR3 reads TGTGCCAGCAGCACGGACAGGGGGCTGAGTTGGGGCAATCAGCCCCAGCATTTT.